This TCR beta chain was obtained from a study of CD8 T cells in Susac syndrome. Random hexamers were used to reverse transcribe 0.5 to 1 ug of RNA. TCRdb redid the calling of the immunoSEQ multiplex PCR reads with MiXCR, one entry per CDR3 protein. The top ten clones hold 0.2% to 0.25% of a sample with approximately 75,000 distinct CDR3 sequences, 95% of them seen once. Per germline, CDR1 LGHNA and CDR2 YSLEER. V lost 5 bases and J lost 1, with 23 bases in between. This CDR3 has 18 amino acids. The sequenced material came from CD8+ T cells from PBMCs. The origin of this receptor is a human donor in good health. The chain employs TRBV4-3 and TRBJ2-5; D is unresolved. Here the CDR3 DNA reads TGCGCCAGCAGCAACAAGATATCGGCTAACGGATTCCAAGAGACCCAGTACTTC. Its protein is CASSNKISANGFQETQYF.